Listed here are 10 T cell receptor beta chains from one sample, sequenced in a study of T cell responses to AZD1222 COVID-19 vaccine. Assay used: immunoSEQ multiplex PCR; TCRdb lists only in-frame clones, some missing. The table includes 100,000 or so clones, 70% to 90% detected once. Sequenced here: peripheral blood, sampled on day 0 of AZD1222 vaccination. Receptor source: an adult in good health.

The V call is TRBV18, the J call TRBJ1-5; D remains ambiguous. The V end was cut by 6 bases, the J end by 4 bases, with 16 bases between. Germline CDR1 and CDR2: KGHSH and LQKENI. The CDR3 length is 15 residues. In nucleotides, the CDR3 is TGTGCCAGCTCCCCAAACGTAGAGTCTAATCAGCCCCAGCATTTT. This translates into CASSPNVESNQPQHF.

The count of this clone is one. The rearrangement joins TRBV5-1 to TRBJ2-5, with 12 positions matching TRBD1. Germline V CDR1 and CDR2: SGHRS, YFSETQ. The CDR3 contains 15 residues. V lost 4 bases, J lost 4 bases, and 5 bases stayed unmatched. The CDR3 reads CASSGTGGGGETQYF. CDR3 DNA: TGCGCCAGCAGCGGGACAGGGGGCGGCGGAGAGACCCAGTACTTC.

This clone was detected once. The V and J genes are TRBV7-2 and TRBJ2-1, with a possible D match to TRBD1 (5 bases). CDR3 length: 13 residues. Germline CDR1 reads SGHTA; CDR2 reads FQGNSA. The ends were cut back, 3 bases at V and 9 bases at J, with 12 bases in the middle. For the CDR3, the DNA is TGTGCCAGCAGCTTCACAGGACGATCTGAGCAGTTCTTC. Protein: CASSFTGRSEQFF.

The chain has TRBV2 and TRBJ1-5; TRBD1 aligns across 7 bases. V lost 5 bases and J lost 0; bases outside the gene matches: 10. This CDR3 comprises 17 residues. Per the germline V gene, CDR1 is SNHLY and CDR2 is FYNNEI. CDR3 residues: CASSSRGFGISNQPQHF. CDR3 bases: TGTGCCAGCAGTAGCAGGGGGTTCGGTATTAGCAATCAGCCCCAGCATTTT.

The chain couples TRBV20-1 to TRBJ2-2, with D maybe TRBD1 (6 bases). The germline gives CDR1 DFQATT, CDR2 SNEGSKA (reference sequence). The CDR3 totals 15 residues. V was shortened by 3 bases and J by 2 bases, with 13 bases between the two germline ends. The CDR3 protein is CSASFLDRNTGELFF. CDR3 bases: TGCAGTGCTAGTTTCCTGGACAGAAACACCGGGGAGCTGTTTTTT.

A few counts support this clone. The same CDR3 is also encoded by other DNA sequences in this sample. This chain connects TRBV7-8 to TRBJ1-4; the D is unclear. Germline loops: CDR1 SGHVS, CDR2 FQNEAQ. This CDR3 region has 14 residues. The V gene lost 5 bases and the J gene lost 2 bases, with 9 bases spanning the gap. The CDR3 region is CASSPHRTNEKLFF. In DNA, the CDR3 is TGTGCCAGCAGCCCCCATCGGACTAATGAAAAACTGTTTTTT.

The chain couples TRBV7-6 to TRBJ2-2, with 14 bases identical to TRBD2. The V gene end was trimmed by 0 bases and the J gene end by 6 bases; junction bases not matched to a gene: 9. The CDR3 runs 19 residues. Germline loops: CDR1 SGHVS, CDR2 FNYEAQ. The CDR3: CASSLAGTSGSQSPGELFF. The CDR3 bases are TGTGCCAGCAGCTTAGCGGGGACTAGCGGGAGTCAATCCCCCGGGGAGCTGTTTTTT.

This clone was observed a few times. The chain carries TRBV14 and TRBJ2-1, with unresolved D. CDR3 size: 14 residues. Between the trimmed V and J ends, which lost 4 bases and 15 bases, there was a span of 22 bases. In germline, CDR1 is SGHDN, CDR2 FVKESK. The CDR3: CASSREIPGSTRFF. The CDR3 DNA follows: TGTGCCAGCAGCCGAGAAATACCGGGTTCCACGCGGTTCTTC. The full variable domain, rest sourced from reference TRBV14 and TRBJ2-1, is EAGVTQFPSHSVIEKGQTVTLRCDPISGHDNLYWYRRVMGKEIKFLLHFVKESKQDESGMPNNRFLAERTGGTYSTLKVQPAELEDSGVYFCASSREIPGSTRFFGPGTRLTVL.

This chain connects TRBV21-1 to TRBJ2-5; TRBD2, the table's D call, lacks a check against the DNA. TRBV21-1 is noted as a pseudogene. This CDR3 has 15 residues. Here the CDR3 DNA reads TGTGCCAGCAGCAAAGCCCGGGACTCCCCAGAGACCCAGTACTTC. Its protein product is CASSKARDSPETQYF.

The CDR3, as DNA: TGTGCCATGGGCCAACCCGTTGGAAACACCATATATTTT. Translated, it gives CAMGQPVGNTIYF. The chain has TRBV10-3 and TRBJ1-3; D is undetermined. V gave up 9 bases and J gave up 3 bases, with 12 bases separating them. This CDR3 has 13 residues. The germline gives CDR1 ENHRY, CDR2 SYGVKD.